Listed below are T cell receptor beta chains from one sample, sequenced in a study of beta chain features in type 1 diabetes. Assay used: immunoSEQ multiplex PCR; TCRdb lists only in-frame clones, some missing. The top ten hold approximately 1.4% of the sample, which has about 140,000 clones, about 7% seen once. The sequenced sample was central memory CD4+ T cells from blood. The receptor set was obtained from a woman in her thirties in good health. CDR3s include the opening cysteine and the closing phenylalanine or tryptophan. The D gene is left open where the match is weak. Only some rows state a clone size, as once, few, many or a class for expanded clones.

cdr3_length j_call d_call v_call clone_size cdr3_nt cdr3_aa
14 TRBJ1-4 - TRBV5-1 few TGCGCCAGCAGCTTCACAGGGCCAAGTGAAAAACTGTTTTTT CASSFTGPSEKLFF
13 TRBJ1-1 - TRBV28 few TGTGCCAGCAGTTTGACAACGAACACTGAAGCTTTCTTT CASSLTTNTEAFF
16 TRBJ2-4 TRBD1 TRBV7-9 many TGTGCCAGCAGCGATATGGACAGGGGGCTTTCAAACATTCAGTACTTC CASSDMDRGLSNIQYF
16 TRBJ2-1 TRBD2 TRBV9 - TGTGCCAGCAGCGTAGAGGGGCTAGCGGAGTACAATGAGCAGTTCTTC CASSVEGLAEYNEQFF
16 TRBJ2-1 - TRBV5-4 few TGTGCCAGCAGCCAGCTACTTCTCCCCAGGGACAATGAGCAGTTCTTC CASSQLLLPRDNEQFF
15 TRBJ2-7 - TRBV9 few TGTGCCAGCAGCGTAGAAAAGGGAGACAACTACGAGCAGTACTTC CASSVEKGDNYEQYF
18 TRBJ2-1 TRBD2 TRBV10-3 - TGTGCCATCAGTGACTCGACCGGGACTACTAGCTCCTACAATGAGCAGTTCTTC CAISDSTGTTSSYNEQFF
14 TRBJ2-3 - TRBV6-5 - TGTGCCAGCAGGCGGACAGAAAGCACAGATACGCAGTATTTT CASRRTESTDTQYF
14 TRBJ2-1 - TRBV6-6 few TGTGCCAGCAGAACCGGGCTAGGGAGGAATGAGCAGTTCTTC CASRTGLGRNEQFF
17 TRBJ2-1 TRBD2 TRBV4-3 - TGCGCCAGCAGCCAAGATCTTTTGACTAGCGGGACGAATGAGCAGTTCTTC CASSQDLLTSGTNEQFF
13 TRBJ2-2 - TRBV5-1 few TGCGCCAGCAGCCAGGCCTCGACCGGGGAGCTGTTTTTT CASSQASTGELFF
16 TRBJ2-3 TRBD1 TRBV27 - TGTGCCAGCAGTTTCCCGACAGGGGGGGCAACAGATACGCAGTATTTT CASSFPTGGATDTQYF
16 TRBJ2-2 TRBD2 TRBV7-8 few TGTGCCAGCAGCTCCAGACTAGCGGGAGAGGCCGGGGAGCTGTTTTTT CASSSRLAGEAGELFF
15 TRBJ2-2 - TRBV7-9 many TGTGCCAGCAGCTCGACATCCATGAACACCGGGGAGCTGTTTTTT CASSSTSMNTGELFF
15 TRBJ2-7 TRBD1 TRBV27 - TGTGCCAGCAGTTTCAGGGGGCCCCGCTCCTACGAGCAGTACTTC CASSFRGPRSYEQYF
12 TRBJ1-5 - TRBV30 few TGTGCCTATGGGGGGGGCAATCAGCCCCAGCATTTT CAYGGGNQPQHF
15 TRBJ1-6 TRBD1 TRBV4-3 - TGCGCCAGCAGCCAAGTGCAGGGGGCAAATTCACCCCTCCACTTT CASSQVQGANSPLHF
14 TRBJ2-6 - TRBV19 many TGTGCCAGTAGTCCGGGACATGGGGCCAACGTCCTGACTTTC CASSPGHGANVLTF
14 TRBJ2-1 - TRBV29-1 many TGCAGCGCCCAGGGATCGGCTGCTTACAATGAGCAGTTCTTC CSAQGSAAYNEQFF
15 TRBJ2-7 TRBD1 TRBV15 many TGTGCCACCAGCAGAAAGACAGGGGGAGGCAACGAGCAGTACTTC CATSRKTGGGNEQYF
15 TRBJ2-7 - TRBV5-1 few TGCGCCAGCAGCCCCCTAGGCGGAAGCTCCTACGAGCAGTACTTC CASSPLGGSSYEQYF
15 TRBJ1-2 TRBD1 TRBV14 - TGTGCCAGCAGCCGGCAGAGGACAGGGGATGGGGGCTACACCTTC CASSRQRTGDGGYTF
15 TRBJ2-7 TRBD2 TRBV5-1 - TGCGCCAGCAGCGCGGGGGGGGGCTCCTCCTACGAGCAGTACTTC CASSAGGGSSYEQYF
13 TRBJ1-5 - TRBV30 - TGTGCCTGGAGTGTACAGCGCAATCAGCCCCAGCATTTT CAWSVQRNQPQHF
15 TRBJ1-1 TRBD1 TRBV28 many TGTGCCAGCGGAAACAGGGGGACCGGGATCACTGAAGCTTTCTTT CASGNRGTGITEAFF
16 TRBJ1-1 - TRBV18 many TGTGCCAGCTCACCACCCCCCAGTCTTACAAACACTGAAGCTTTCTTT CASSPPPSLTNTEAFF
15 TRBJ2-7 TRBD2 TRBV27 - TGTGCCAGCAGTTCGGAGACTAGCGGGACCTACGAGCAGTACTTC CASSSETSGTYEQYF
15 TRBJ2-3 - TRBV7-6 - TGTGCCAGCAGCTTAACAGCAGTTCCCACAGATACGCAGTATTTT CASSLTAVPTDTQYF
15 TRBJ1-4 TRBD1 TRBV30 few TGTGCCTGGCGTACGGGACAGACAACTAATGAAAAACTGTTTTTT CAWRTGQTTNEKLFF
14 TRBJ1-2 - TRBV19 few TGTGCCAGTAGTATAAGTTTGCTCTCGGATGGCTACACCTTC CASSISLLSDGYTF
15 TRBJ1-5 TRBD1 TRBV5-5 few TGTGCCAGCAGCATTAGGGACAGCTGGAATCAGCCCCAGCATTTT CASSIRDSWNQPQHF
12 TRBJ1-2 - TRBV2 - TGTGCCGGGGCTCCCAGAAACTATGGCTACACCTTC CAGAPRNYGYTF
15 TRBJ2-7 TRBD1 TRBV6-1 many TGTGCCAGCAGCCGGGACAGCCTATCCCCCTACGAGCAGTACTTC CASSRDSLSPYEQYF
13 TRBJ2-7 - TRBV11-2 few TGTGCCAGCAGCTTTTTAAGCGGATACGAGCAGTACTTC CASSFLSGYEQYF
16 TRBJ2-7 TRBD1 TRBV27 few TGTGCCAGCAGTGCACAGGGGGCGGCACGATCCTACGAGCAGTACTTC CASSAQGAARSYEQYF
16 TRBJ1-2 - TRBV4-3 - TGCGCCAGCAGCACTTCTCTTGGGGACATGCACTATGGCTACACCTTC CASSTSLGDMHYGYTF
16 TRBJ1-2 TRBD1 TRBV19 - TGTGCCAGTGTTCCGGGACAGGGGACGGCTAACTATGGCTACACCTTC CASVPGQGTANYGYTF
15 TRBJ2-7 TRBD1 TRBV27 - TGTGCCAGCAGCTCGATACAGGGGGACGGCTACGAGCAGTACTTC CASSSIQGDGYEQYF
15 TRBJ2-2 TRBD1 TRBV27 - TGTGCCAGCAGGCTGACAGGGGAAAACACCGGGGAGCTGTTTTTT CASRLTGENTGELFF
14 TRBJ2-5 - TRBV5-1 - TGCGCCAGCAAGCGGGCTAGCTCGCAAGAGACCCAGTACTTC CASKRASSQETQYF
13 TRBJ2-2 - TRBV6-1 few TGTGCCAGCAGTTTAAAACTCCCCGGGGAGCTGTTTTTT CASSLKLPGELFF
14 TRBJ1-5 - TRBV28 - TGTGCCAGCAGTGGGACTTTTAGAAATCAGCCCCAGCATTTT CASSGTFRNQPQHF
10 TRBJ1-2 - TRBV30 many TGTGCCTGGGGGACACATGGCTACACCTTC CAWGTHGYTF
15 TRBJ2-7 TRBD2 TRBV4-2 - TGTGCCAGCAGCCAAATAGCGGGCCCTTTCGACGAGCAGTACTTC CASSQIAGPFDEQYF
15 TRBJ2-5 TRBD2 TRBV5-5 - TGTGCCAGCAGCCCCGGGACTAGCGATACTAAGACCCAGTACTTC CASSPGTSDTKTQYF
16 TRBJ1-4 TRBD1 TRBV5-4 few TGTGCCAGCAGCCCAGGGGGCGCGGGGTCTAATGAAAAACTGTTTTTT CASSPGGAGSNEKLFF
16 TRBJ1-2 TRBD1 TRBV28 few TGTGCCAGCAGTTTGGGCGGCAGGGGGCGCCACTATGGCTACACCTTC CASSLGGRGRHYGYTF
14 TRBJ1-4 - TRBV21-1 - TGTGCCAGCTCAATTTTGGAGAACACGGAAAAACTGTTTTTT CASSILENTEKLFF